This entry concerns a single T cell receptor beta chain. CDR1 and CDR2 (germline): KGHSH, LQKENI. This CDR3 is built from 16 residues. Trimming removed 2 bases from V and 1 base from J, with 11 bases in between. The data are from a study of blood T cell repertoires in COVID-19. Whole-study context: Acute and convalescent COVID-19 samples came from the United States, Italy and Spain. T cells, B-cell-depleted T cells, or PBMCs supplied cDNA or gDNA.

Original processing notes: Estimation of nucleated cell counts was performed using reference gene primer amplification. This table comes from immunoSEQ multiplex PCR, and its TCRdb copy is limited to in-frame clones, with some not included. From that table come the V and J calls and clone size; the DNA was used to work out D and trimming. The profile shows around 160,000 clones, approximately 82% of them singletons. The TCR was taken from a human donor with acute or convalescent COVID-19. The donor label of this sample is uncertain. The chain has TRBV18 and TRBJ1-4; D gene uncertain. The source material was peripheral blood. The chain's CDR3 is CASSPISGVTNEKLFF. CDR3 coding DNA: TGTGCCAGCTCACCAATCTCCGGGGTAACTAATGAAAAACTGTTTTTT.